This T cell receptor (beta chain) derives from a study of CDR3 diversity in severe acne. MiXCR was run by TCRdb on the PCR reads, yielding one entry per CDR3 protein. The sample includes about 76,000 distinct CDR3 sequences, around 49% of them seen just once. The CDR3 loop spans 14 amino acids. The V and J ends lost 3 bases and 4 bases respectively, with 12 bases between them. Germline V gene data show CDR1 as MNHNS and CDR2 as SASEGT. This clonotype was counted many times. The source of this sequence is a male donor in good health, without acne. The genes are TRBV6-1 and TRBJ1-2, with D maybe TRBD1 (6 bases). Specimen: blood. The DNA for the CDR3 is TGTGCCAGCAGTGATCGGAGGGGGTCCTATGGCTACACCTTC. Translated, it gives CASSDRRGSYGYTF.